The text below deals with one T cell receptor beta chain. Its target is unknown. Random hexamers were used to reverse transcribe about 0.5 to 1 ug of RNA. The method of amplification for TCR beta CDR3 was immunoSEQ multiplex PCR, covering 54 Vbeta and 13 Jbeta. Each CDR3 protein is one row after TCRdb ran MiXCR on the immunoSEQ multiplex PCR reads. The table has 250,000 to 350,000 distinct CDR3 sequences, about 85% seen once. This entry is derived from a study of CD8 T cells in Susac syndrome. The study's findings and limits: The study admitted that it had a relatively small number of individuals in its TCR sequencing and HLA analysis.

Deletions cut 6 bases from V and 0 bases from J, with 7 bases between. There are 13 residues in the CDR3. Germline V gene sequence: CDR1 MGHDK, CDR2 SYGVNS. Negative isolation was used for CD8+ and CD4+ T cells, and FACS enrichment was applied to TEMRA cells. Source material: CD8+ T cells from PBMCs. V gene TRBV25-1 combines with J gene TRBJ2-3; no definite D call. This sequence originates from a human donor with multiple sclerosis. The CDR3 sequence: CASRERSTDTQYF. DNA for the CDR3: TGTGCCAGCAGGGAACGGAGCACAGATACGCAGTATTTT. Full variable domain (rest looked up from reference TRBV25-1 and TRBJ2-3): EADIYQTPRYLVIGTGKKITLECSQTMGHDKMYWYQQDPGMELHLIHYSYGVNSTEKGDLSSESTVSRIRTEHFPLTLESARPSHTSQYLCASRERSTDTQYFGPGTRLTVL.